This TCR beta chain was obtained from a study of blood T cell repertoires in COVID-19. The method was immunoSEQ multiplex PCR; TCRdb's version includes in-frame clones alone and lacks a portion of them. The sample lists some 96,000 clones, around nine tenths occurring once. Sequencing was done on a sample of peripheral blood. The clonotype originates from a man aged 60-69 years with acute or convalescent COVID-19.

This CDR3 reads CASSLHSVDKVDTQYF. CDR3 nucleotide sequence: TGTGCCAGCAGCCTCCATTCTGTGGACAAGGTGGATACGCAGTATTTT. V usage is TRBV11-1 and J usage is TRBJ2-3; maybe TRBD1 (5 bases). This CDR3 comprises 16 residues. Trimming pared 5 bases from V and 6 bases from J, leaving 21 bases between. Germline CDR1 is SGHAT and CDR2 is FQDESV (reference sequence).